A single sample is the source of the 18 T cell receptor beta chains below, sequenced in a study of cytomegalovirus exposure and HLA in healthy donors. A multiplex PCR was run with 60 Vbeta primers and 13 Jbeta primers. Libraries were prepared by immunoSEQ multiplex PCR; TCRdb keeps only in-frame clonotypes and omits some of them. The sample contains 95,000 to 150,000 clones, roughly 80% of which appear only once. Sequenced input: PBMCs. The receptors originated from a woman in her fifties or sixties in good health and CMV-seronegative.

CDR3 sequence (DNA): TGCGCCAGCAGCCAAGATCGGGGAGGGAAGCAGTACTTC. Its protein is CASSQDRGGKQYF. The chain has TRBV4-3 and TRBJ2-7; 7 bases align to TRBD2. Germline assignment: CDR1 LGHNA and CDR2 YSLEER. The trim removed 0 bases at V and 8 bases at J, leaving 4 bases unmatched. The CDR3 is 13 residues long.

The V gene is TRBV30, the J gene TRBJ1-6; the D is unclear. V lost 3 bases and J 5 bases, leaving 8 bases between the germline ends. The CDR3 covers 13 residues. CDR1 and CDR2 from the germline V gene are GTSNPN and SVGIG (reference sequence). The DNA of the CDR3 is TGTGCCTGGAGCGCAGATAATAATTCACCCCTCCACTTT. Its protein is CAWSADNNSPLHF. The whole variable domain, filled in from reference TRBV30 and TRBJ1-6, reads SQTIHQWPATLVQPVGSPLSLECTVEGTSNPNLYWYRQAAGRGLQLLFYSVGIGQISSEVPQNLSASRPQDRQFILSSKKLLLSDSGFYLCAWSADNNSPLHFGNGTRLTVT.

The V and J genes are TRBV15 and TRBJ2-2; 10 bases align to TRBD1. Germline V lookup: CDR1 LNHNV, CDR2 YYDKDF (reference sequence). The V segment lost 0 bases and the J segment 5 bases; nucleotides outside the gene matches: 9. The CDR3 is made up of 18 amino acids. CDR3 DNA: TGTGCCACCAGCAGAGATGACGTGGGACAGGGGACAACCGGGGAGCTGTTTTTT. Its protein product is CATSRDDVGQGTTGELFF. Based on the CDR3 plus reference TRBV15 and TRBJ2-2, the full variable domain is DAMVIQNPRYQVTQFGKPVTLSCSQTLNHNVMYWYQQKSSQAPKLLFHYYDKDFNNEADTPDNFQSRRPNTSFCFLDIRSPGLGDTAMYLCATSRDDVGQGTTGELFFGEGSRLTVL.

The J gene is TRBJ2-7, the V gene TRBV30; D is ambiguous. The CDR3 loop spans 15 amino acids. Trimming left V 3 bases short and J 0 bases short, with 15 bases between. CDR1 GTSNPN and CDR2 SVGIG come from the germline V gene (reference sequence). The CDR3, as DNA: TGTGCCTGGAGCCGCGGTCATACCGGCTCCTACGAGCAGTACTTC. Translation: CAWSRGHTGSYEQYF.

This rearrangement joins TRBV11-2 to TRBJ2-3; weak D call: TRBD2 (5 bases). Trimming removed 1 base at V and 4 bases at J, with 9 bases between. The CDR3 length is 14 residues. Per the germline V gene, CDR1 is SGHAT and CDR2 is FQNNGV. This CDR3 reads CASSLVLASDTQYF. The CDR3 DNA is TGTGCCAGCAGCTTAGTGCTAGCCTCAGATACGCAGTATTTT.

V gene TRBV23-1 combines with J gene TRBJ2-7; possibly TRBD1 for D (6 bases). TRBV23-1 is recorded as an ORF, its role being uncertain. Trimming took 2 bases from V and 1 from J, leaving 12 bases between them. The CDR3 is 15 residues long. CDR3: CASSQRQDMSYEQYF. CDR3 nucleotide sequence: TGCGCCAGCAGTCAAAGACAGGATATGTCCTACGAGCAGTACTTC.

In this sample, this clone turned up once. This rearrangement joins TRBV6-1 to TRBJ2-2; 10 positions match TRBD2. Germline V CDR1 and CDR2: MNHNS, SASEGT. Germline trimming cut 2 bases from V and 4 bases from J; bases unmatched to any gene: 4. CDR3 length: 16 amino acids. As DNA, the CDR3 is TGTGCCAGCAGTGAATTAGCGGGAGGATTCACCGGGGAGCTGTTTTTT. The encoded protein is CASSELAGGFTGELFF.

This clone appeared once. Other DNA sequences in this sample translate to the same CDR3. V is TRBV4-1 and J is TRBJ2-1, with 8 bases matching TRBD2. After removal of 1 base from V and 5 bases from J, the junction contained 4 bases not matched to a gene. CDR1 and CDR2 (germline): MGHRA, YSYEKL. The CDR3 spans 15 residues. The CDR3 loop reads CASSQVLREDNEQFF. CDR3 nucleotides: TGCGCCAGCAGCCAAGTTTTGCGGGAGGACAATGAGCAGTTCTTC.

The chain employs TRBV7-2 and TRBJ2-5; the match to TRBD2 covers 15 bases. The length of the CDR3 is 15 residues. V was clipped by 7 bases and J by 3 bases; unmatched bases: 3. The germline gives CDR1 SGHTA, CDR2 FQGNSA. This CDR3 reads CASTWTSGREETQYF. As DNA, the CDR3 is TGTGCCAGCACCTGGACTAGCGGGAGGGAAGAGACCCAGTACTTC.

This rearrangement joins TRBV28 to TRBJ1-2; D perhaps matches TRBD1 (5 bases). CDR3 length: 13 amino acids. V lost 9 bases and J lost 2, with 13 bases in between. Germline-derived CDR1 and CDR2 are MDHEN and SYDVKM. The CDR3 here is CASYETENYGYTF. The CDR3 DNA is TGTGCCAGTTACGAGACAGAAAACTATGGCTACACCTTC.

The CDR3 region is CASSQELAGSNEQFF. In nucleotides, the CDR3 is TGCGCCAGCAGCCAAGAATTAGCGGGGTCAAATGAGCAGTTCTTC. The chain carries TRBV4-3 and TRBJ2-1, with 8 nucleotides matching TRBD2. The V segment lost 0 bases and the J segment 7 bases; nucleotides outside the gene matches: 5. The germline V gene encodes CDR1 LGHNA and CDR2 YSLEER. CDR3 length: 15 residues.

This chain links TRBV5-8 with TRBJ1-2, with 9 bases matching TRBD1. The V segment lost 5 bases and the J segment 3 bases; nucleotides outside the gene matches: 5. The CDR3 consists of 14 residues. The germline CDR1 and CDR2 sequences are SGHTS and YDEGEE. The CDR3 spells CASSEQGADYGYTF. The CDR3 DNA reads as TGTGCCAGCAGTGAACAGGGGGCAGACTATGGCTACACCTTC.

The chain recombines TRBV7-2 with TRBJ2-7; 10 bases map to TRBD2. Trimming removed 5 bases from V and 2 bases from J; junction bases left unmatched: 6. Germline V gene sequence: CDR1 SGHTA, CDR2 FQGNSA. The CDR3 is 15 residues long. As DNA, the CDR3 is TGTGCCAGCAGCGCGCGGACTAGCGGTCCCTACGAGCAGTACTTC. Protein: CASSARTSGPYEQYF.

The J gene is TRBJ2-5, the V gene TRBV30; maybe TRBD2 (5 bases). Per germline, CDR1 GTSNPN and CDR2 SVGIG (reference sequence). V was shortened by 1 base and J by 5 bases, with 17 bases between the two germline ends. There are 15 residues in the CDR3. The DNA of the CDR3 is TGTGCCTGGAGTGCGGGATCTACCCAAAATGAGACCCAGTACTTC. Residues: CAWSAGSTQNETQYF.

V gene TRBV19 combines with J gene TRBJ2-3; 9 nucleotides agree with TRBD2. The CDR3 has 14 amino acids. V lost 8 bases, J lost 9 bases, and 12 bases stayed unmatched. The V gene's germline CDR1 is LNHDA and CDR2 SQIVND (reference sequence). The CDR3 bases are TGTGCCAGTGATACTAGCGGGCCCGGAGGAACGCAGTATTTT. Its protein is CASDTSGPGGTQYF.

The V and J genes are TRBV4-2 and TRBJ1-1; 7 bases line up with TRBD1. This CDR3 has 15 residues. Looked up from germline, CDR1 is LGHNA and CDR2 is YNFKEQ. Trimming at V came to 0 bases and at J to 8 bases, leaving 9 bases not matched to a gene. CDR3 coding DNA: TGTGCCAGCAGCCAAGAAGAACAGGGGAACCGGGAAGCTTTCTTT. It specifies CASSQEEQGNREAFF.

The chain joins TRBV7-9 to TRBJ2-1; D uncertain. Deletions cut 3 bases from V and 1 base from J, with 10 bases between. The CDR3 spans 15 residues. CDR1 is SEHNR, CDR2 FQNEAQ, per germline (reference sequence). The DNA for the CDR3 is TGTGCCAGCAGCTTTGACCTAGGTTCCTACAATGAGCAGTTCTTC. Translating gives CASSFDLGSYNEQFF.

DNA of the CDR3: TGTGCCAGCAGCCTGGACAGGGTAAGCAATGAGCAGTTCTTC. It codes for CASSLDRVSNEQFF. The chain employs TRBV2 and TRBJ2-1; TRBD1 matches at 8 bases. V shed 6 bases and J 6 bases; nucleotides not matched to a gene: 7. The CDR3 sequence is 14 residues long. CDR1 is SNHLY and CDR2 is FYNNEI in the germline V gene.